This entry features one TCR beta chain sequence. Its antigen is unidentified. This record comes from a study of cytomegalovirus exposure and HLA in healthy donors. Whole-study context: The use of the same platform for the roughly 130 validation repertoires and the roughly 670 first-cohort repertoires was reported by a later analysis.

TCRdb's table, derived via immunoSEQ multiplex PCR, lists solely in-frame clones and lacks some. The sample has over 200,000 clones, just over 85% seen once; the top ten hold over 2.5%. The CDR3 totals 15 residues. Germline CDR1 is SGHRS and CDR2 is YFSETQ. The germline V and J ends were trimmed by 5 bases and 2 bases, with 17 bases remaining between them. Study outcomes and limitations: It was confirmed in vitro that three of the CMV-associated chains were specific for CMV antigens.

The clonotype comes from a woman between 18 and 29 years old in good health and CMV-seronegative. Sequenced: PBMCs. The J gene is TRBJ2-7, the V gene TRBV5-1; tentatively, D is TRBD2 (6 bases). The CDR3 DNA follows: TGCGCCAGCAGAATTAGTAGCGGAAACCCCTACGAGCAGTACTTC. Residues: CASRISSGNPYEQYF.